Only a few counts were recorded for the clone carrying this TCR beta chain. Its antigen is unidentified. The data are from a study of molecular identifiers for immune sequencing clone quantification. Germline V gives CDR1 PRHDT, CDR2 FYEKMQ (reference sequence). This CDR3 spans 15 amino acids. V was pared by 3 bases and J by 5 bases, with 16 bases between. Naive CD8 sequencing libraries were generated from approximately 22,000 to 940,000 sorted cells, with 10%, 30% or 50% RNA as input. The study's findings and limits: Clones above 20 RNA copies contained over 99% of effector molecules but under 1% of naive ones. Jurkat TCR RNA that was spiked in from one cell was reportedly detectable among approximately 900,000 naive cells.

TCRdb re-called the PCR reads through MiXCR, storing one row per CDR3 protein. Altogether about 500,000 distinct CDR3 sequences are present, about 22% being singletons, with the ten largest covering about 0.8%. The J gene is TRBJ1-2, the V gene TRBV13; unclear D gene. The receptor was isolated from a human donor in good health. Some libraries in this study had Jurkat cell RNA spiked in. Sequenced material: naive CD8+ T cells from blood, with Jurkat cell RNA spiked in. The subset is: FACS-sorted CD8+CD4-CCR7+CD45RA+ naive T cells. In nucleotides, the CDR3 is TGTGCCAGCAGCTTTAGAGGAGACCCGAGGTATGGCTACACCTTC. Protein product: CASSFRGDPRYGYTF.